Each of the 12 T cell receptor beta chains below was sequenced from the same sample in a study of T cell changes during pregnancy in multiple sclerosis. Clones were sequenced by immunoSEQ multiplex PCR, and TCRdb holds only the in-frame ones, with some missing. The data hold 25,000 to 35,000 clones, with 80% to 90% observed a single time. The starting material was CD8+ T cells from peripheral blood mononuclear cells, obtained in the second trimester of pregnancy. Receptor source: a female donor with multiple sclerosis, enrolled in a pregnancy study.

The V gene is TRBV19, the J gene TRBJ2-2, with D maybe TRBD2 (6 bases). CDR1 and CDR2 (germline): LNHDA, SQIVND (reference sequence). V was pared by 3 bases and J by 2 bases, with 7 bases between. CDR3 length: 14 amino acids. Here the CDR3 reads CASSISGNTGELFF. DNA of the CDR3: TGTGCCAGTAGTATTAGCGGAAACACCGGGGAGCTGTTTTTT.

V usage is TRBV27 and J usage is TRBJ2-7; weak D call: TRBD1 (5 bases). This CDR3 comprises 14 residues. Deletions cut 2 bases from V and 4 bases from J, with 12 bases between. Per germline, CDR1 MNHEY and CDR2 SMNVEV (reference sequence). The CDR3 loop reads CASSLDPGNYEQYF. The CDR3 DNA is TGTGCCAGCAGTTTAGACCCAGGGAATTACGAGCAGTACTTC.

This chain uses TRBV29-1 with TRBJ1-2, with TRBD1 matching over 9 bases. Germline lookup yields CDR1 SQVTM and CDR2 ANQGSEA. This CDR3 comprises 13 residues. The trim removed 6 bases at V and 4 bases at J, leaving 6 bases unmatched. The CDR3 spells CSVRTGEGYGYTF. CDR3 DNA: TGCAGCGTCCGGACAGGGGAGGGCTATGGCTACACCTTC. Filled out from reference TRBV29-1 and TRBJ1-2, the complete variable domain reads SAVISQKPSRDICQRGTSLTIQCQVDSQVTMMFWYRQQPGQSLTLIATANQGSEATYESGFVIDKFPISRPNLTFSTLTVSNMSPEDSSIYLCSVRTGEGYGYTFGSGTRLTVV.

The CDR3 loop is CASSERENTEAFF. In DNA form, the CDR3 reads TGTGCCAGCAGTGAACGGGAGAACACTGAAGCTTTCTTT. The gene calls are TRBV6-1 and TRBJ1-1; D unresolved. V gave up 2 bases and J gave up 1 base, with 5 bases separating them. Germline lookup yields CDR1 MNHNS and CDR2 SASEGT. This CDR3 has 13 amino acids.

The V and J genes are TRBV5-6 and TRBJ2-3, with 10 bases aligning to TRBD1. This CDR3 spans 16 amino acids. V lost 0 bases to trimming and J lost 5 bases; unmatched junction nucleotides: 6. Germline V CDR1 and CDR2: SGHDT, YYEEEE. The CDR3 nucleotides are TGTGCCAGCAGCTTGGTGCGGGACAGGGGTGGAGATACGCAGTATTTT. It yields the protein CASSLVRDRGGDTQYF.

This chain joins TRBV29-1 and TRBJ2-7; 8 bases fit TRBD2. V was clipped by 7 bases and J by 0 bases; unmatched bases: 2. The CDR3 covers 12 residues. CDR1 and CDR2 (germline): SQVTM, ANQGSEA. The CDR3 here is CSAGGGSYEQYF. The CDR3 DNA sequence: TGCAGCGCCGGGGGGGGCTCCTACGAGCAGTACTTC.

V gene TRBV5-8 combines with J gene TRBJ1-1, with TRBD1 as a possible D gene (5 bases). The germline V gene encodes CDR1 SGHTS and CDR2 YDEGEE. This CDR3 contains 10 residues. V lost 3 bases and J 10 bases, leaving 7 bases between the germline ends. CDR3 sequence reads: CASSSGGAFF. The CDR3 coding sequence is TGTGCCAGCAGCTCCGGGGGAGCTTTCTTT.

The chain has TRBV5-4 and TRBJ2-3; 9 bases match TRBD2. V was clipped by 6 bases and J by 0 bases; unmatched bases: 8. CDR1 SGHNT and CDR2 YYREEE come from the germline V gene (reference sequence). CDR3 length: 16 residues. The DNA of the CDR3 is TGTGCCAGCACCCCCGGGAGCGGGGGGAGCACAGATACGCAGTATTTT. It yields the protein CASTPGSGGSTDTQYF.

V usage is TRBV5-5 and J usage is TRBJ1-1; D is perhaps TRBD1 (5 bases). The CDR3 is 16 residues long. Germline values: CDR1 SGHKS, CDR2 YYEKEE (reference sequence). The V and J ends lost 0 bases and 4 bases respectively, with 16 bases between them. In DNA form, the CDR3 reads TGTGCCAGCAGCTTGGTCGGGCCGGGGGAAGGCACTGAAGCTTTCTTT. It specifies CASSLVGPGEGTEAFF.

The rearrangement links TRBV6-1 to TRBJ2-3; D is undetermined. The ends were cut back, 2 bases at V and 0 bases at J, with 9 bases in the middle. CDR1 MNHNS and CDR2 SASEGT come from the germline V gene. This CDR3 contains 15 residues. Here the CDR3 DNA reads TGTGCCAGCAGTGAACCCCCAGCGAGCACAGATACGCAGTATTTT. Residues: CASSEPPASTDTQYF.

The chain is built from TRBV10-3 and TRBJ2-2; D is unclear. The CDR3 extends over 13 amino acids. Trimming pared 10 bases from V and 1 base from J, leaving 10 bases between. Germline CDR1 is ENHRY and CDR2 is SYGVKD. The CDR3 spells CATFEENTGELFF. DNA of the CDR3: TGTGCCACTTTCGAGGAGAACACCGGGGAGCTGTTTTTT.

The J gene is TRBJ1-5, the V gene TRBV19; D possibly corresponds to TRBD1 (6 bases). The CDR3 has 16 residues. V was trimmed by 1 base and J by 5 bases, leaving 15 bases between them. Germline V lookup: CDR1 LNHDA, CDR2 SQIVND (reference sequence). CDR3 bases: TGTGCCAGTAGTATAGGGAGGGGGGGTTCGTATCAGCCCCAGCATTTT. Residues: CASSIGRGGSYQPQHF.